Below are 4 T cell receptor beta chains sequenced from a single sample in a study of long-term antiretroviral therapy in people with HIV. The run of the v3.0 immunoSEQ assay was at survey level. Sequencing used immunoSEQ multiplex PCR; TCRdb keeps in-frame clones, though not all of them. The profile shows 20,000 to 30,000 clones, more than 75% of them singletons. Here the sequenced sample was unsorted PBMCs, taken 4.7 to 5 years after starting antiretroviral therapy. The source of these receptors is a man aged 35 to 55 with HIV.

The chain employs TRBV27 and TRBJ1-5; 9 bases fit TRBD1. The CDR3 is made up of 13 amino acids. J gave up 6 bases and V 11 bases, and 8 bases lay outside the gene matches. Germline values: CDR1 MNHEY, CDR2 SMNVEV (reference sequence). The CDR3 region is CAARDRVRQPQHF. The DNA of the CDR3 is TGTGCCGCCCGGGACAGGGTTCGTCAGCCCCAGCATTTT.

This chain's CDR3 is CASSSGQKETQYF. CDR3 DNA sequence: TGTGCCAGCAGCTCGGGACAGAAAGAGACCCAGTACTTC. V usage is TRBV11-2 and J usage is TRBJ2-5, with 7 bases identical to TRBD1. Germline trimming cut 4 bases from V and 3 bases from J; bases unmatched to any gene: 2. The germline gives CDR1 SGHAT, CDR2 FQNNGV. This CDR3 is 13 amino acids long.

The chain joins TRBV5-1 to TRBJ2-6, with D maybe TRBD2 (5 bases). Per the germline V gene, CDR1 is SGHRS and CDR2 is YFSETQ. The CDR3 consists of 15 residues. The V end was cut by 0 bases, the J end by 3 bases, with 7 bases between. The CDR3 DNA is TGCGCCAGCAGCTTGGACGGGGTTGGGGCCAACGTCCTGACTTTC. Amino acids: CASSLDGVGANVLTF.

The V and J genes are TRBV19 and TRBJ1-1; D is possibly TRBD1 (6 bases). Trimming took off 2 bases at V and 1 base at J, with 17 bases between the two ends. This CDR3 comprises 17 residues. CDR1 and CDR2 from the germline V gene are LNHDA and SQIVND (reference sequence). The CDR3: CASSISGVGLKNTEAFF. As DNA, the CDR3 is TGTGCCAGTAGTATATCAGGGGTCGGATTGAAGAACACTGAAGCTTTCTTT.